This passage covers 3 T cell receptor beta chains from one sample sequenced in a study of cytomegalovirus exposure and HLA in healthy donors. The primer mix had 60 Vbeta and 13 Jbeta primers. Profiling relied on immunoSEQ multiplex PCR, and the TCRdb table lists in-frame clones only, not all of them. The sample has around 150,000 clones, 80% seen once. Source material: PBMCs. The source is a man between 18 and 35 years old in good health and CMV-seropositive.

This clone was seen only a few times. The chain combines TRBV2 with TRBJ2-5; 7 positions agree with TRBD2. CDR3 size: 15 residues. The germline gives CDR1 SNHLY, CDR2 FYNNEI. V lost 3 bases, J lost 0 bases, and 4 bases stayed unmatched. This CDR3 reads CASSEYAGDQETQYF. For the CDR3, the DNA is TGTGCCAGCAGTGAGTATGCGGGAGACCAAGAGACCCAGTACTTC.

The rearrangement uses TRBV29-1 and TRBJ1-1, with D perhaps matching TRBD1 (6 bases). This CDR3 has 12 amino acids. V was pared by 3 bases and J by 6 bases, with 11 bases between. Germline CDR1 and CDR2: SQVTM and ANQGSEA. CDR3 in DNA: TGCAGCGTTGATAGGGGGATTGCTGAAGCTTTCTTT. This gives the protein CSVDRGIAEAFF.

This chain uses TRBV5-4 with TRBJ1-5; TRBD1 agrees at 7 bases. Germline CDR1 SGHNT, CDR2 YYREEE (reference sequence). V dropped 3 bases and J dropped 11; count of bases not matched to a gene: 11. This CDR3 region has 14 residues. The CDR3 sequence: CASSYNRGSGAQHF. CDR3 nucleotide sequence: TGTGCCAGCAGCTATAACAGGGGTTCGGGTGCCCAGCATTTT.